The 21 T cell receptor beta chains given below trace back to one sample, sequenced in a study of T cell responses to AZD1222 COVID-19 vaccine. Using immunoSEQ multiplex PCR, the repertoire was profiled, and TCRdb retains in-frame clones only, with some absent. The sample holds 130,000 to 150,000 clones, about 90% seen once. Sequencing used peripheral blood, obtained on day 0 of AZD1222 vaccination. All receptors derive from an adult in good health.

This chain links TRBV19 with TRBJ1-1; D is unclear. The V end was cut by 3 bases, the J end by 0 bases, with 8 bases between. Per germline, CDR1 LNHDA and CDR2 SQIVND (reference sequence). CDR3 length: 14 residues. In nucleotides, the CDR3 is TGTGCCAGTAGTATGGCCCATCTGAACACTGAAGCTTTCTTT. Protein product: CASSMAHLNTEAFF.

The chain joins TRBV28 to TRBJ1-1; no reliable D call. Germline CDR1 reads MDHEN; CDR2 reads SYDVKM. CDR3 length: 13 amino acids. V dropped 1 base and J dropped 6 bases, with 9 bases sitting between them. The CDR3 nucleotides read TGTGCCAGCAGTTTATTAGTGAGGCCTGAAGCTTTCTTT. This sequence encodes CASSLLVRPEAFF.

The CDR3 loop is CASSPDRGNNEQFF. CDR3 in DNA: TGTGCCAGCTCACCTGACAGGGGGAACAATGAGCAGTTCTTC. This chain connects TRBV18 to TRBJ2-1, with 9 bases matching TRBD1. There are 14 residues in the CDR3. Germline V gene lookup returns CDR1 KGHSH and CDR2 LQKENI. The ends lost 3 bases at V and 5 bases at J; junction bases unmatched: 2.

The chain couples TRBV7-2 to TRBJ2-5, with TRBD1 matching over 11 bases. The CDR3 totals 15 residues. V dropped 5 bases and J dropped 1; count of bases not matched to a gene: 3. Germline-derived CDR1 and CDR2 are SGHTA and FQGNSA. The CDR3 sequence is CASSRDRGGQETQYF. The DNA of the CDR3 is TGTGCCAGCAGCCGGGACAGGGGGGGCCAAGAGACCCAGTACTTC.

This clone has only one observation. The chain is built from TRBV7-9 and TRBJ2-1; D call uncertain. The length of the CDR3 is 15 residues. Trimming shortened V by 1 base and J by 3 bases, and 10 bases separated the two germline ends. The germline CDR1 and CDR2 sequences are SEHNR and FQNEAQ (reference sequence). In DNA, the CDR3 is TGTGCCAGCAGCTTAGTATCTGCAATCTACAATGAGCAGTTCTTC. Its translation: CASSLVSAIYNEQFF.

V and J are TRBV19 and TRBJ1-1; D remains ambiguous. CDR1 and CDR2 from the germline V gene are LNHDA and SQIVND (reference sequence). V shed 5 bases and J shed 5 bases, with 15 bases lying between them. The CDR3 loop spans 14 amino acids. The DNA of the CDR3 is TGTGCCAGTAGTTCCGGGCCCGGGAATACTGAAGCTTTCTTT. Amino acids: CASSSGPGNTEAFF.

The chain joins TRBV5-6 to TRBJ2-2, with TRBD2 matching 7 bases. CDR1 and CDR2 (germline): SGHDT, YYEEEE. The CDR3 covers 17 residues. The V and J ends lost 0 bases and 1 base, in that order; junction bases with no gene match: 6. CDR3 region: CASSLAGRGENTGELFF. CDR3 DNA: TGTGCCAGCAGCTTGGCGGGCCGGGGGGAGAACACCGGGGAGCTGTTTTTT.

This chain uses TRBV19 with TRBJ2-1; 7 nucleotides agree with TRBD1. CDR1 is LNHDA and CDR2 is SQIVND in the germline V gene (reference sequence). Losses at the gene ends were 1 base for V and 12 bases for J; bases not matched to a gene: 6. The CDR3 has 13 residues. The CDR3 region is CASSIVPGDRQFF. The CDR3 DNA reads as TGTGCCAGTAGTATAGTTCCCGGGGACAGGCAGTTCTTC.

The chain has TRBV18 and TRBJ1-2; D is undetermined. The CDR3 is 14 residues long. Germline CDR1 and CDR2: KGHSH and LQKENI. V was pared by 3 bases and J by 3 bases, with 11 bases between. In DNA, the CDR3 is TGTGCCAGCTCACCGCTGCAGACGGACTATGGCTACACCTTC. This gives the protein CASSPLQTDYGYTF.

The chain uses TRBV15 and TRBJ2-7; D perhaps matches TRBD1 (5 bases). The CDR3 consists of 14 residues. Germline CDR1 and CDR2: LNHNV and YYDKDF (reference sequence). The V end lost 3 bases, the J end lost 5 bases, and 14 bases lay between the germline ends. This CDR3 reads CATSRASDTHEQYF. The CDR3 nucleotides read TGTGCCACCAGCAGGGCCTCGGACACCCACGAGCAGTACTTC.

This chain joins TRBV6-1 and TRBJ1-1; D not resolved. CDR1 and CDR2 from the germline V gene are MNHNS and SASEGT. This CDR3 comprises 14 residues. Trimming pared 1 base from V and 4 bases from J, leaving 10 bases between. CDR3 sequence: CASSEGVRSTEAFF. Written as DNA, the CDR3 is TGTGCCAGCAGTGAAGGAGTCCGGTCCACTGAAGCTTTCTTT.

This clone occurred a few times. The chain links TRBV7-2 to TRBJ2-3; D call uncertain. The CDR3 extends over 14 amino acids. Germline assignment: CDR1 SGHTA and CDR2 FQGNSA. V was pared by 7 bases and J by 7 bases, with 18 bases between. The CDR3 region has the DNA TGTGCCAGCAACCCCTCGGGCGGCTTTTATACGCAGTATTTT. It yields the protein CASNPSGGFYTQYF.

The V and J genes are TRBV6-5 and TRBJ2-1; weak D call: TRBD2 (7 bases). V was clipped by 11 bases and J by 0 bases, with 11 bases between them. This CDR3 has 13 residues. The germline gives CDR1 MNHEY, CDR2 SVGAGI. CDR3 residues: CAGRGGSYNEQFF. CDR3 nucleotide sequence: TGTGCCGGAAGGGGGGGCTCCTACAATGAGCAGTTCTTC.

The chain couples TRBV4-1 to TRBJ1-6, with D uncertain. CDR3 size: 14 residues. CDR1 is MGHRA, CDR2 YSYEKL, per germline. Trimming removed 4 bases from V and 9 bases from J, with 13 bases in between. The CDR3 coding sequence is TGCGCCAGCAGCCCTTCTCCGAGGAGTTCACCCCTCCACTTT. It is translated as CASSPSPRSSPLHF.

This clone was counted once. The chain employs TRBV6-5 and TRBJ1-3, with D perhaps matching TRBD1 (5 bases). Trimming shortened V by 4 bases and J by 8 bases, and 6 bases separated the two germline ends. Germline V gives CDR1 MNHEY, CDR2 SVGAGI. The CDR3 extends over 11 amino acids. For the CDR3, the DNA is TGTGCCAGCAGTTGGGGGGACACCATATATTTT. This sequence encodes CASSWGDTIYF.

The V gene is TRBV7-9, the J gene TRBJ2-1, with TRBD2 matching 7 bases. With V trimmed by 1 base and J by 5 bases, 2 bases remained unmatched. This CDR3 spans 14 amino acids. Germline CDR1 reads SEHNR; CDR2 reads FQNEAQ (reference sequence). The CDR3 spells CASSLGGLNNEQFF. The DNA of the CDR3 is TGTGCCAGCAGCTTAGGGGGACTAAACAATGAGCAGTTCTTC.

This rearrangement joins TRBV9 to TRBJ2-7; D may correspond to TRBD1 or TRBD2 (5 bases each). Germline assignment: CDR1 SGDLS and CDR2 YYNGEE. V lost 0 bases and J 3 bases, leaving 13 bases between the germline ends. The CDR3 contains 15 residues. CDR3 in DNA: TGTGCCAGCAGCGTAGGCGAGGGGTTGGTCTACGAGCAGTACTTC. Protein product: CASSVGEGLVYEQYF.

The rearrangement links TRBV6-6 to TRBJ1-6, with 9 bases identical to TRBD1. The CDR3 totals 13 residues. The germline V gene has CDR1 MNHNY and CDR2 SVGAGI (reference sequence). J lost 7 bases, V lost 8 bases, and 3 bases had no gene match. The CDR3 protein is CASLDRGNSPLHF. CDR3 DNA sequence: TGTGCCAGCCTGGACAGGGGAAATTCACCCCTCCACTTT.

This clone appeared a single time. The chain employs TRBV30 and TRBJ1-5; 11 bases line up with TRBD1. The J segment lost 5 bases and the V segment lost 5 bases, leaving 11 bases of the junction unmatched. This CDR3 spans 16 amino acids. Per the germline V gene, CDR1 is GTSNPN and CDR2 is SVGIG (reference sequence). CDR3 region: CAWLAKGTGGDQPQHF. CDR3 in DNA: TGTGCCTGGTTAGCAAAGGGGACAGGGGGAGATCAGCCCCAGCATTTT. The variable domain in full, completed from reference TRBV30 and TRBJ1-5, reads SQTIHQWPATLVQPVGSPLSLECTVEGTSNPNLYWYRQAAGRGLQLLFYSVGIGQISSEVPQNLSASRPQDRQFILSSKKLLLSDSGFYLCAWLAKGTGGDQPQHFGDGTRLSIL.

The chain recombines TRBV4-2 with TRBJ2-7; 9 bases line up with TRBD2. Germline CDR1 and CDR2: LGHNA and YNFKEQ. The CDR3 loop spans 18 amino acids. Trimming removed 0 bases from V and 0 bases from J; junction bases left unmatched: 9. The CDR3 spells CASSQDLPSGASSYEQYF. CDR3 sequence (DNA): TGTGCCAGCAGCCAAGATCTACCTAGCGGGGCCAGCTCCTACGAGCAGTACTTC.

The V call is TRBV7-8, the J call TRBJ2-6; D is undetermined. Germline V CDR1 and CDR2: SGHVS, FQNEAQ. The CDR3 extends over 16 amino acids. V lost 1 base and J lost 0, with 7 bases in between. For the CDR3, the DNA is TGTGCCAGCAGCTTAGGGTCCTTCTCTGGGGCCAACGTCCTGACTTTC. Translated, it gives CASSLGSFSGANVLTF.